This TCR beta chain was recovered during a study of blood T cells in healthy people across ages. Primers used in a second PCR of roughly 6 to 12 cycles were a sample-barcoded 5' primer and a J-beta primer mix. MiXCR, run by TCRdb on the 5' RACE reads, gives a single entry per CDR3 protein. The sample lists hundreds of thousands of distinct CDR3 sequences; roughly 49% were seen once. Sequences were obtained from blood. The TCR comes from a woman aged 55-69 years in good health.

The CDR3 here is CSGEADGGYEQYF. The CDR3 region has the DNA TGCAGCGGTGAGGCGGACGGGGGCTACGAGCAGTACTTC. This chain uses TRBV29-1 with TRBJ2-7, with a possible D match to TRBD2 (6 bases). Germline V gives CDR1 SQVTM, CDR2 ANQGSEA. The germline V and J ends were trimmed by 7 bases and 3 bases, with 16 bases remaining between them. This CDR3 spans 13 amino acids.